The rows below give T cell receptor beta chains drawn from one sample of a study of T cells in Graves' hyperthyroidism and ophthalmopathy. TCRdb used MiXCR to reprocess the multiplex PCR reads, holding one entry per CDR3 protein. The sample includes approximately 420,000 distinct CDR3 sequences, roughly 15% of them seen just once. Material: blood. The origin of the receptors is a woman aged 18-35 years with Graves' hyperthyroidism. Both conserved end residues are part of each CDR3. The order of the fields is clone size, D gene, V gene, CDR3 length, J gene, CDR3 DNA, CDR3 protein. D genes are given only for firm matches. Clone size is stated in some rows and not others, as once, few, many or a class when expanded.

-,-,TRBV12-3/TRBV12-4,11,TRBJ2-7,TGTGCCAGCAGTATGACCTACGAGCAGTACTTC,CASSMTYEQYF
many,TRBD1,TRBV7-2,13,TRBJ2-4,TGTGCCAGCAGCCCACAGGGGCAAAACATTCAGTACTTC,CASSPQGQNIQYF
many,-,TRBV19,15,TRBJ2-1,TGTGCCAGTAGGACAGGATCCACCCAGGTTGGTGAGCAGTTCTTC,CASRTGSTQVGEQFF
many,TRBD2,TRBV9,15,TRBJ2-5,TGTGCCAGCAGCGTCGACGCGGGAGTGGGAGAGACCCAGTACTTC,CASSVDAGVGETQYF
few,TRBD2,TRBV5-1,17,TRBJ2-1,TGCGCCAGCAGCTTGCCCGACCTAGCGGGAGGCGGGAATGAGCAGTTCTTC,CASSLPDLAGGGNEQFF
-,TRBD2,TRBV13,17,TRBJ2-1,TGTGCCAGCAGCTTAGTAATCGATCTCCGGGGGGGCCATGAGCAGTTCTTC,CASSLVIDLRGGHEQFF
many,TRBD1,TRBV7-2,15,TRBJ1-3,TGTGCCAGCAGCAAGACAGGGGGCCCTAGAAACACCATATATTTT,CASSKTGGPRNTIYF
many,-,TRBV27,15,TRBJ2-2,TGTGCCAGCAGTTTGCGGGCGCGATACACCGGGGAGCTGTTTTTT,CASSLRARYTGELFF
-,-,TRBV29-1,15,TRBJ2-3,TGCAGCGTTGAATGGACGAATTCTGGCACAGATACGCAGTATTTT,CSVEWTNSGTDTQYF
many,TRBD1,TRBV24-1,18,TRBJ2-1,TGTGCCACCAGTGATTCATTTGGGCCTCGACAGGGCTACAATGAGCAGTTCTTC,CATSDSFGPRQGYNEQFF
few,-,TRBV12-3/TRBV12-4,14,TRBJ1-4,TGTGCCAGCAGTCCACAGATTCCTAATGAAAAACTGTTTTTT,CASSPQIPNEKLFF
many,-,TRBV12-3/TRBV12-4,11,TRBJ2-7,TGTGCCAACAGTAACTCCTACGAGCAGTACTTC,CANSNSYEQYF
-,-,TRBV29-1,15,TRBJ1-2,TGCAGCGTTGACGGCGCAGGGTCCCGTACTAATGGCTACACCTTC,CSVDGAGSRTNGYTF
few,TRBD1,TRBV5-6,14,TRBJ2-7,TGTGCCAGCAGCTTCCAGGGGGCGAAATACGAGCAGTACTTC,CASSFQGAKYEQYF
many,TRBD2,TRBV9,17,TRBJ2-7,TGTGCCAGCAGCCCCCAACCCCCGGGACTAGCGAACTACGAGCAGTACTTC,CASSPQPPGLANYEQYF
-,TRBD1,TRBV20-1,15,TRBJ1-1,TGCAGTGCTTCCGGGACAGGCATTCTGAACACTGAAGCTTTCTTT,CSASGTGILNTEAFF
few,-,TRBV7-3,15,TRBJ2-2,TGTGCCAGCAGAACGGGGAAGGGGAACACCGGGGAGCTGTTTTTT,CASRTGKGNTGELFF
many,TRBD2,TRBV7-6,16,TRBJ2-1,TGTGCCAGCAGCTTATTGTCTAGCGGCTTGTACAATGAGCAGTTCTTC,CASSLLSSGLYNEQFF
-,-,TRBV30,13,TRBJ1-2,TGTGCCCGAGCGAGGGAACTAAACTATGGCTACACCTTC,CARARELNYGYTF
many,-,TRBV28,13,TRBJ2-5,TGTGCCAGCATGCGACAGGATCAAGAGACCCAGTACTTC,CASMRQDQETQYF
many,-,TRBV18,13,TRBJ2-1,TGTGCCAGCTCACCGGGGCTCACTCAAGGGCAGTTCTTC,CASSPGLTQGQFF
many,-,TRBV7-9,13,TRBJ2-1,TGTGCCAGCAGCTTCCGGGACTACAATGAGCAGTTCTTC,CASSFRDYNEQFF
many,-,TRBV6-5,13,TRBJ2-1,TGTGCCAGCAGTTACAGTGGGTTGGGTGAGCAGTTCTTC,CASSYSGLGEQFF
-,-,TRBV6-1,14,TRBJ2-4,TGTGCCAGCAGTGAAGTCTTTTTGGAAAACATTCAGTACTTC,CASSEVFLENIQYF
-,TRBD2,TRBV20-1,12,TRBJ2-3,TGCAGTGCTTGGGGGGGGGCAGATACGCAGTATTTT,CSAWGGADTQYF
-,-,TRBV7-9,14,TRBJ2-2,TGTGCCAGCATCCGGGGGGCATGGACCGGGGAGCTGTTTTTT,CASIRGAWTGELFF
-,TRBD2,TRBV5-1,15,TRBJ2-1,TGCGCCAGCAGCTTGTTTAGCGGGAGGGCCAATGAGCAGTTCTTC,CASSLFSGRANEQFF
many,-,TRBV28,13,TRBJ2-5,TGTGCCAGCAGTTTATCAGGGTTTCAGACCCAGTACTTC,CASSLSGFQTQYF
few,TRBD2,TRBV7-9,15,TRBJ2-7,TGTGCCAGCAGCTTACTAGCGGGAGGGCGAAACGAGCAGTACTTC,CASSLLAGGRNEQYF
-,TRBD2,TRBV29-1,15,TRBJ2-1,TGCAGCGTTGTGTCGGCGGGAGGTCCCTACAATGAGCAGTTCTTC,CSVVSAGGPYNEQFF
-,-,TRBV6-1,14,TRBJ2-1,TGTGCCAGCAGTGAATTTCTGGGACCGAATGAGCAGTTCTTC,CASSEFLGPNEQFF
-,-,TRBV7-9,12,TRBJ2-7,TGTGCCAGCAGCATCCAAACCTACGAGCAGTACTTC,CASSIQTYEQYF
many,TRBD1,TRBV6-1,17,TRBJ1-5,TGTGCCAGCAGTTACGCCTGGACAGGGGTGAGCAATCAGCCCCAGCATTTT,CASSYAWTGVSNQPQHF
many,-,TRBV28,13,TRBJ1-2,TGTGCCAGCAGAGGGACCGAGGTGAGGGGCTACACCTTC,CASRGTEVRGYTF
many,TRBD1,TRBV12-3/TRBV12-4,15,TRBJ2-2,TGTGCCAGCAGTCATACAGGGGGCGTGACCGGGGAGCTGTTTTTT,CASSHTGGVTGELFF
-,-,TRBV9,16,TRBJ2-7,TGTGCCAGCAGCGAATCGCCCGGGACGGTTCCCTACGAGCAGTACTTC,CASSESPGTVPYEQYF